The following is a TCR beta chain sequence with its context. The method was immunoSEQ multiplex PCR; TCRdb's version includes in-frame clones alone and lacks a portion of them. The table records some 45,000 clones, about 83% of them present only once. The record originates from a study of blood T cell repertoires in COVID-19. Study at large: Sites in the United States, Italy and Spain provided acute and convalescent COVID-19 samples.

The specimen was peripheral blood. The TCR comes from a man aged 80 or over in a cohort sampled during active COVID-19.

This chain's CDR3 is CASTQTAVSYEQYF. DNA of the CDR3: TGCGCCAGCACCCAGACGGCGGTCTCCTACGAGCAGTACTTC. The V gene is TRBV10-2, the J gene TRBJ2-7; D unclear. Trimming took off 7 bases at V and 0 bases at J, with 13 bases between the two ends. Germline CDR1 WSHSY, CDR2 SAAADI. The CDR3 extends over 14 amino acids.